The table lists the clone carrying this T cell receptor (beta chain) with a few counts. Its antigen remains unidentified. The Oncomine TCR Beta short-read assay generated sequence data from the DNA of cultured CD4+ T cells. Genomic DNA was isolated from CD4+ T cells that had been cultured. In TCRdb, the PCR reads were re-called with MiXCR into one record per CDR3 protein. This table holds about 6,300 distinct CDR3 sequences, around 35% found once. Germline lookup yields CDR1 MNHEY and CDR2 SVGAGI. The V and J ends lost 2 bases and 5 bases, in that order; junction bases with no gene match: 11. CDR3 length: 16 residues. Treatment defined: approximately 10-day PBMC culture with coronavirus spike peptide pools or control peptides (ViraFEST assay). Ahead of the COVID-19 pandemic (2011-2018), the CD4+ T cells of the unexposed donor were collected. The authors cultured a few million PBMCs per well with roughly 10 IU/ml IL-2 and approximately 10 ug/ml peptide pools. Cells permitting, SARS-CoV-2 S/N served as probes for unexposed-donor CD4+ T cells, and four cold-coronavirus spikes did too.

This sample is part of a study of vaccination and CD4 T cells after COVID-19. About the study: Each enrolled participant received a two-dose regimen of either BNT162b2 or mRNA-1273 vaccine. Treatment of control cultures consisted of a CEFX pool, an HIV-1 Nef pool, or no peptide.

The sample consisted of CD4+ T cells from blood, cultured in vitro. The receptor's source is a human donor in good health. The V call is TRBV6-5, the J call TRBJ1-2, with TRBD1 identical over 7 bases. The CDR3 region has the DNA TGTGCCAGCAGTTACAAGGGACAGTCCCGGGGGTATGGCTACACCTTC. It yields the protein CASSYKGQSRGYGYTF.